This T cell receptor (beta chain) was captured by sequencing in a study of response to subunit inactivated influenza vaccine. This clonotype was seen more than once but under ten times. MiXCR was run by TCRdb on the RT-PCR reads, yielding one entry per CDR3 protein. The data show some 800,000 distinct CDR3 sequences, around 20% seen once. The receptor was isolated from a man in his forties or fifties who received an inactivated influenza vaccine. The material was PBMCs from blood, obtained 5 days after vaccination.

CDR3 sequence (DNA): TGTGCCGGAGCCGGGACACGGGATGCGGCAGATACGCAGTATTTT. This gives the protein CAGAGTRDAADTQYF. The chain has TRBV5-5 and TRBJ2-3, with a possible D match to TRBD1 (6 bases). V lost 10 bases and J 4 bases, leaving 22 bases between the germline ends. The length of the CDR3 is 15 residues. The germline gives CDR1 SGHKS, CDR2 YYEKEE (reference sequence).